This T cell receptor (beta chain) appears in the sequencing data of a study of blood T cells in healthy people across ages. Study-level points and caveats: In long-lived donors, naive CD4+ cell counts and diversity exceeded those of aged donors.

A note on this clonotype: The antigen is not known.

J lost 7 bases, V lost 2 bases, and 5 bases had no gene match. CDR3 size: 15 residues. The V gene's germline CDR1 is SGHRS and CDR2 YFSETQ. Primers used in a second PCR of roughly 6 to 12 cycles were a sample-barcoded 5' primer and a J-beta primer mix. Each TCR beta cDNA got a 12-nucleotide random molecular identifier. TCRdb independently ran MiXCR on the 5' RACE reads; one entry per CDR3 protein. Of approximately 1.5 million distinct CDR3 sequences in the sample, about 42% were seen once. This TCR derives from a woman aged 18-29 years in good health. Material for sequencing was blood. This rearrangement joins TRBV5-1 to TRBJ2-3, with 12 bases lining up with TRBD2. The DNA of the CDR3 is TGCGCCAGCAGCTTAACTAGCGGGGGGAAAAATACGCAGTATTTT. As protein: CASSLTSGGKNTQYF.